Listed below are T cell receptor beta chains from one sample, sequenced in a study of blood T cell repertoires in COVID-19. Repertoires were generated with immunoSEQ multiplex PCR, while TCRdb's copy carries only in-frame clones and drops some. The sample records just over 200,000 clones, less than 85% being singletons. The sample was peripheral blood. The receptors originated from an older woman with acute or convalescent COVID-19. The CDR3 runs from the conserved cysteine through the conserved F or W. D genes are given only for firm matches. Clone size appears in some rows only: once, few, many, or a class for an expanded clone.

>TRBJ2-1|once|TRBV6-5|TRBD1
CASVRGQGAGEQFF
TGTGCCAGCGTCCGTGGACAGGGGGCAGGGGAGCAGTTCTTC
>TRBJ2-7|NA|TRBV28|TRBD2
CASSKAGAGGPEVSF
TGTGCCAGCAGTAAGGCGGGAGCGGGAGGACCCGAAGTTAGCTTC
>TRBJ2-7|NA|TRBV5-1|TRBD1
CASSLGGTGTYEQYF
TGCGCCAGCAGCTTGGGGGGGACAGGCACCTACGAGCAGTACTTC
>TRBJ2-1|NA|TRBV6-6|NA
CASSSGVDEQFF
TGTGCCAGCAGTTCGGGAGTCGATGAGCAGTTCTTC
>TRBJ1-5|once|TRBV19|NA
CASSTFGTTYQPQHF
TGTGCCAGTAGTACGTTCGGGACAACTTATCAGCCCCAGCATTTT
>TRBJ2-1|NA|TRBV7-3|TRBD2
CASSLAGRGYNEQFF
TGTGCCAGCAGTTTAGCGGGAAGAGGCTACAATGAGCAGTTCTTC
>TRBJ2-1|few|TRBV5-1|TRBD1
CASSPGAQGAYNEQFF
TGCGCCAGCAGCCCGGGAGCACAGGGGGCTTACAATGAGCAGTTCTTC
>TRBJ1-2|few|TRBV6-5|NA
CASSPRGGLGGYTF
TGTGCCAGCAGTCCCCGAGGAGGGCTGGGTGGCTACACCTTC
>TRBJ2-1|NA|TRBV5-6|NA
CASSLGAKYNEQFF
TGTGCCAGCAGCTTGGGGGCCAAGTACAATGAGCAGTTCTTC
>TRBJ2-7|NA|TRBV28|TRBD2
CASSSLAGVYEQYF
TGTGCCAGCAGCTCTCTAGCGGGCGTCTACGAGCAGTACTTC
>TRBJ2-2|NA|TRBV7-7|TRBD2
CASSQTSGRTGELFF
TGTGCCAGCAGCCAGACTAGCGGTCGGACCGGGGAGCTGTTTTTT
>TRBJ2-7|NA|TRBV6-5|NA
CASTDPRPGSYEQYF
TGTGCCAGCACCGACCCCCGGCCGGGCTCCTACGAGCAGTACTTC
>TRBJ2-5|once|TRBV7-9|TRBD1
CASSLYRGGETQYF
TGTGCCAGCAGCTTGTACAGGGGTGGAGAGACCCAGTACTTC
>TRBJ1-1|NA|TRBV2|NA
CASSEVGTMGTEAFF
TGTGCCAGCAGTGAAGTAGGGACAATGGGGACTGAAGCTTTCTTT
>TRBJ1-1|NA|TRBV18|NA
CASSTSVENTEAFF
TGTGCCAGCTCAACGTCTGTAGAGAACACTGAAGCTTTCTTT
>TRBJ2-1|NA|TRBV7-2|TRBD2
CASSFSGSLAYNEQFF
TGTGCCAGCAGCTTTAGCGGGAGCTTGGCCTACAATGAGCAGTTCTTC
>TRBJ1-5|few|TRBV2|NA
CASGRDTFNQPQHF
TGTGCCAGCGGAAGGGACACGTTCAATCAGCCCCAGCATTTT
>TRBJ2-7|NA|TRBV5-1|TRBD2
CASSVTSGSREQYF
TGCGCCAGCAGTGTTACTAGCGGGAGTCGCGAGCAGTACTTC
>TRBJ1-6|once|TRBV4-2|NA
CASSQGDSRSSPLHF
TGTGCCAGCAGCCAAGGAGACAGTCGTTCCTCACCCCTCCACTTT
>TRBJ2-1|NA|TRBV5-6|TRBD1
CASSAKTGYSSYNEQFF
TGTGCCAGCAGCGCAAAGACAGGGTACAGCTCCTACAATGAGCAGTTCTTC
>TRBJ2-7|NA|TRBV27|TRBD2
CASSLSLSGLAGSYVQYF
TGTGCCAGCAGTTTATCTCTCTCTGGACTAGCGGGATCCTACGTGCAGTACTTC
>TRBJ2-1|once|TRBV5-4|NA
CASSLGTGAWTSGNEQFF
TGTGCCAGCAGCTTGGGGACAGGGGCTTGGACTAGCGGCAATGAGCAGTTCTTC
>TRBJ2-1|few|TRBV10-3|TRBD1
CAISDGTGPDNEQFF
TGTGCCATCAGTGACGGGACAGGACCCGACAATGAGCAGTTCTTC
>TRBJ1-1|NA|TRBV5-1|TRBD1
CASSPYRGETEAFF
TGCGCCAGCAGCCCCTACAGGGGCGAAACTGAAGCTTTCTTT
>TRBJ1-5|once|TRBV27|NA
CASSLYGGEMSNQPQHF
TGTGCCAGCAGTTTATACGGGGGGGAGATGAGCAATCAGCCCCAGCATTTT
>TRBJ1-1|NA|TRBV20-1|NA
CSAKGQFEAFF
TGCAGTGCCAAAGGACAGTTTGAAGCTTTCTTT
>TRBJ2-3|NA|TRBV5-1|TRBD2
CASSEGLAGGVDTQYF
TGCGCCAGCAGCGAGGGACTAGCGGGAGGGGTAGATACGCAGTATTTT
>TRBJ2-4|NA|TRBV20-1|TRBD1
CSASLSGQKLKNIQYF
TGCAGTGCTAGTTTGTCGGGACAGAAACTCAAAAACATTCAGTACTTC
>TRBJ2-5|NA|TRBV29-1|TRBD2
CSAMTSGETQYF
TGCAGCGCTATGACTAGCGGGGAGACCCAGTACTTC
>TRBJ2-3|NA|TRBV5-1|TRBD2
CASRQISGRKDTQYF
TGCGCCAGCAGACAAATAAGCGGGAGGAAAGATACGCAGTATTTT
>TRBJ2-5|few|TRBV6-1|TRBD2
CASRLAAEEETQYF
TGTGCCAGCAGACTAGCGGCAGAAGAAGAGACCCAGTACTTC
>TRBJ2-1|NA|TRBV3-1/TRBV3-2|TRBD2
CASSRQTSVDYNEQFF
TGTGCCAGCAGCCGCCAGACTAGCGTCGACTACAATGAGCAGTTCTTC
>TRBJ1-1|few|TRBV30|TRBD1
CACQGAKGNTEAFF
TGTGCCTGTCAGGGGGCGAAGGGGAACACTGAAGCTTTCTTT
>TRBJ1-2|NA|TRBV7-9|NA
CASSPAGQMLSAF
TGTGCCAGCAGTCCTGCCGGACAGATGCTCTCCGCCTTC
>TRBJ1-6|few|TRBV27|NA
CASRSRNSPLHF
TGTGCCAGCCGTTCACGGAATTCACCCCTCCACTTT
>TRBJ1-1|NA|TRBV9|TRBD1
CASSIRDRTEAFF
TGTGCCAGCAGCATCCGGGACAGAACTGAAGCTTTCTTT
>TRBJ1-3|NA|TRBV10-3|TRBD1
CAISSGTAGNTIYF
TGTGCCATCAGTTCCGGGACAGCTGGAAACACCATATATTTT
>TRBJ1-4|many|TRBV3-1/TRBV3-2|NA
CASSQGEVGGLFF
TGTGCCAGCAGCCAAGGAGAGGTCGGCGGACTGTTTTTT
>TRBJ2-1|NA|TRBV10-2|TRBD2
CASKDSAGTSGYNEQFF
TGCGCCAGCAAGGACTCCGCCGGGACTAGCGGATACAATGAGCAGTTCTTC
>TRBJ2-7|NA|TRBV3-1/TRBV3-2|TRBD1
CASSPRDRLDEQYF
TGTGCCAGCAGCCCCCGGGACAGGTTGGACGAGCAGTACTTC
>TRBJ2-6|NA|TRBV25-1|TRBD1
CASSAITGAGANVLTF
TGTGCCAGCAGTGCAATTACAGGGGCTGGGGCCAACGTCCTGACTTTC
>TRBJ2-1|NA|TRBV7-6|TRBD2
CASSLTSSGAYNEQFF
TGTGCCAGCAGCTTGACGTCTAGCGGAGCCTACAATGAGCAGTTCTTC
>TRBJ2-7|NA|TRBV6-5|TRBD1
CASSISGTGFTEQYF
TGTGCCAGCAGTATCTCCGGGACAGGGTTCACCGAGCAGTACTTC
>TRBJ2-1|NA|TRBV5-1|TRBD2
CASTGLAGKYNEQFF
TGCGCCAGCACGGGGCTAGCGGGGAAGTACAATGAGCAGTTCTTC
>TRBJ1-6|NA|TRBV9|NA
CASSGQPDSPLHF
TGTGCCAGCAGCGGACAGCCAGATTCACCCCTCCACTTT
>TRBJ1-1|NA|TRBV7-8|NA
CASSRGQTEAFF
TGTGCCAGCAGCCGTGGACAGACCGAAGCTTTCTTT
>TRBJ2-1|NA|TRBV19|TRBD2
CASSFIAGAFYNEQFF
TGTGCCAGTAGTTTTATAGCGGGAGCATTCTACAATGAGCAGTTCTTC
>TRBJ2-7|NA|TRBV3-1/TRBV3-2|TRBD2
CASSQDELAGYEQYF
TGTGCCAGCAGCCAAGATGAACTAGCGGGTTACGAGCAGTACTTC
>TRBJ1-5|NA|TRBV19|NA
CASSIGGVSNQPQHF
TGTGCCAGTAGTATTGGAGGAGTTAGCAATCAGCCCCAGCATTTT
>TRBJ1-1|NA|TRBV5-1|NA
CASRWGENTEAFF
TGCGCCAGCAGGTGGGGGGAGAACACTGAAGCTTTCTTT
>TRBJ2-1|NA|TRBV19|NA
CASRKELGSSYNEQFF
TGTGCCAGTAGAAAGGAGCTGGGGAGCTCCTACAATGAGCAGTTCTTC
>TRBJ2-7|NA|TRBV6-6|NA
CASSYSRDYEQYF
TGTGCCAGCAGTTACAGCAGGGACTACGAGCAGTACTTC